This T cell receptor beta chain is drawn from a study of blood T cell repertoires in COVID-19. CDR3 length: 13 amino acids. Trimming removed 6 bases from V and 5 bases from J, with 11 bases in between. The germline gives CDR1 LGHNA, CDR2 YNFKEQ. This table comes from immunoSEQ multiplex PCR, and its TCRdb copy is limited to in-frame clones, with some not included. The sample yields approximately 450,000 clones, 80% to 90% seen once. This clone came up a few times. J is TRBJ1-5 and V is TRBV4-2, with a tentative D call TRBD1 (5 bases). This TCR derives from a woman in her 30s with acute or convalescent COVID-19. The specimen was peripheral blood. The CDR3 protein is CASSDKGYQPQHF. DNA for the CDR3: TGTGCCAGCAGTGATAAGGGGTATCAGCCCCAGCATTTT.